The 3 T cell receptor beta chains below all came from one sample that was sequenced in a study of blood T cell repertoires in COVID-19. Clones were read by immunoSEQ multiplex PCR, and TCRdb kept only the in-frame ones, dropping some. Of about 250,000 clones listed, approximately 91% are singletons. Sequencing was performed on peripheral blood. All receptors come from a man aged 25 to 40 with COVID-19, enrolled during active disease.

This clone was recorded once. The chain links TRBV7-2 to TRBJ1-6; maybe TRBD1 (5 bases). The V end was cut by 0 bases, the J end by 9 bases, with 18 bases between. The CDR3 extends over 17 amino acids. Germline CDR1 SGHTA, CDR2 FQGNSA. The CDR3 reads CASSLARDSLRSSPLHF. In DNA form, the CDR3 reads TGTGCCAGCAGCTTAGCTCGGGACTCCCTGCGCAGTTCACCCCTCCACTTT.

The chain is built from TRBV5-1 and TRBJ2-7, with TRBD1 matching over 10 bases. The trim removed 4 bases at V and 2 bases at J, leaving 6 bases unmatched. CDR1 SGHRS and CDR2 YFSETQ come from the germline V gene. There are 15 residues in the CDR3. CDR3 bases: TGCGCCAGCAGCACGACAGGGGGCCGACCCTACGAGCAGTACTTC. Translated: CASSTTGGRPYEQYF.

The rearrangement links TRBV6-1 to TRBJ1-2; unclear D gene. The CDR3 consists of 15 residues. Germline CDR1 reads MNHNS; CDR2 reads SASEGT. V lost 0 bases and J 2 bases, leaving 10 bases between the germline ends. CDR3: CASSEASGGNYGYTF. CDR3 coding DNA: TGTGCCAGCAGTGAAGCTTCCGGAGGGAACTATGGCTACACCTTC.